This entry concerns a single T cell receptor beta chain. The antigen remains undetermined. Eligibility required adulthood, ileal or ileocolonic Crohn's disease and indicated ileocolonic resection. This sample stems from a study of T cell repertoires in ileal Crohn's disease. Study-wide points: Mucosal expansions were suggested to be mainly CD8 T cells. Compared with non-smokers, active smokers at surgery showed more clonal expansions. Every patient over 26.8% clonality showed endoscopic recurrence.

The germline V gene has CDR1 SGHRS and CDR2 YFSETQ. V gave up 0 bases and J gave up 10 bases; unmatched junction bases: 15. The CDR3 contains 17 residues. This table comes from immunoSEQ multiplex PCR, and its TCRdb copy is limited to in-frame clones, with some not included. The sample includes around 15,000 clones, about 60% of them seen just once. The chain uses TRBV5-1 and TRBJ2-1, with 8 bases that match TRBD2. This TCR was sampled from an adult with Crohn's disease. Material: ileal tissue. CDR3 amino acids: CASSLGTLAGLENEQFF. The DNA for the CDR3 is TGCGCCAGCAGCTTGGGAACTCTAGCGGGTCTTGAGAACGAGCAGTTCTTC.